This T cell receptor (beta chain) was identified in a study of OX40 agonist ivuxolimab in advanced cancers. Findings of the study overall: Clonal expansion by week 6 occurred in CD4+ and CD8+ blood T cells (at 0.1 to 3.0 mg/kg).

This CDR3 has 14 amino acids. V lost 7 bases and J 6 bases, leaving 19 bases between the germline ends. CDR1 is LNHNV and CDR2 is YYDKDF in the germline V gene (reference sequence). Here immunoSEQ multiplex PCR was the method, and the copy in TCRdb shows in-frame clones only, minus some. The sample lists 75,000 to 95,000 clones, just under 95% occurring once. The sample holds one count of this clone. Its antigen is as yet unknown. The sequence came from an adult with an advanced solid tumor such as melanoma, head and neck, liver or kidney cancer. The chain uses TRBV15 and TRBJ2-7, with D tentatively TRBD2 (5 bases). Sequenced material: CD4+ or CD8+ T cells sorted from blood, taken in a trial of the OX40 agonist ivuxolimab. CDR3 DNA: TGTGCCACCAAGCGAAAGGCGGGTTATAGCGAGCAGTACTTC. Translation: CATKRKAGYSEQYF.